This TCR beta chain was obtained from a study of shared clonotypes between healthy human individuals. TCRdb's table, derived via immunoSEQ multiplex PCR, lists solely in-frame clones and lacks some. The sample holds about 2.1 million clones, roughly 93% seen once. Naive CD8 cells were CD45RO-negative, positively selected for CCR7, excluding terminally differentiated effector memory CD45RA+ cells. The CDR3 runs to 15 residues. V lost 3 bases and J lost 6, with 17 bases in between. CDR1 is SGHVS and CDR2 is FNYEAQ in the germline V gene. Sample: naive CD8+ T cells from PBMCs. This TCR derives from a man younger than 35 in good health. Some clones in this sample may be carry-over from other donors' samples. V gene TRBV7-6 combines with J gene TRBJ1-2; possibly TRBD1 for D (6 bases). CDR3 nucleotide sequence: TGTGCCAGCAGCTTGGGAAGTGGGGGCCCGGATGGCTACACCTTC. Its protein is CASSLGSGGPDGYTF.